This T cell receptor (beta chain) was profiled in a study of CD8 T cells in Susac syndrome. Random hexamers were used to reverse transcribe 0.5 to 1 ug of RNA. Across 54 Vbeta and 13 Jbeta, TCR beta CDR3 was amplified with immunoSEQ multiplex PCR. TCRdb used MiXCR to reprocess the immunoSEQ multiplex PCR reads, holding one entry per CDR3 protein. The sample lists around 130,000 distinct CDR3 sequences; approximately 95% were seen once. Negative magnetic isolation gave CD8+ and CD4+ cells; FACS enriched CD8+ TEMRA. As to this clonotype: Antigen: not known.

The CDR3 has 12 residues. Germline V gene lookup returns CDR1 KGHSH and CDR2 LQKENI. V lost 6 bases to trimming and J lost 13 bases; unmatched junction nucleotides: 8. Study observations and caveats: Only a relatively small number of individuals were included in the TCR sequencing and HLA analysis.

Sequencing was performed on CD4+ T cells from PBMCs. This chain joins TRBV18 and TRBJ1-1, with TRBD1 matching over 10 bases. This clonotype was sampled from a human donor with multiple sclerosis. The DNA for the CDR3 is TGTGCCAGCTCCGCCGGGACAGGGGCGAATTTCTTT. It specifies CASSAGTGANFF.